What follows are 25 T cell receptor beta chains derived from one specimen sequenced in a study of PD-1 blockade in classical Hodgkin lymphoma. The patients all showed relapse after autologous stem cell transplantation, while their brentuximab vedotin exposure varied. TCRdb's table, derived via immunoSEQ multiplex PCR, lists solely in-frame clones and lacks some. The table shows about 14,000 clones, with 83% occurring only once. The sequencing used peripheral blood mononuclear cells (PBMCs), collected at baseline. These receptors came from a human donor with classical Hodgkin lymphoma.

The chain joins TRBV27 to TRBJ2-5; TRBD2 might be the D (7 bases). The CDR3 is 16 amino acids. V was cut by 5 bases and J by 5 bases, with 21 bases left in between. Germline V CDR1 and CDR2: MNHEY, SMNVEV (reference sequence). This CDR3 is CASSPSLGGAGETQYF. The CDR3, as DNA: TGTGCCAGCAGTCCCTCTTTGGGGGGGGCCGGGGAGACCCAGTACTTC.

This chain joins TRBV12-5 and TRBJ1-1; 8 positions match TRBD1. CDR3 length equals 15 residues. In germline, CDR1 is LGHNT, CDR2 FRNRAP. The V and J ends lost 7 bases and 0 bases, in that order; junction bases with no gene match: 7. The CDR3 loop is CASEKDRVLNTEAFF. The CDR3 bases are TGTGCTAGTGAAAAGGACAGGGTTCTGAACACTGAAGCTTTCTTT.

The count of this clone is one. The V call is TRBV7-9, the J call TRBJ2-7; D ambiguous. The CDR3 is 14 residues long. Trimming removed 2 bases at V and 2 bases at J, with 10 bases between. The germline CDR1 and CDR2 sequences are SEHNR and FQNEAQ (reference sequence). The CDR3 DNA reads TGTGCCAGCAGCTTATCAGGATCCCCCTACGAGCAGTACTTC. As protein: CASSLSGSPYEQYF.

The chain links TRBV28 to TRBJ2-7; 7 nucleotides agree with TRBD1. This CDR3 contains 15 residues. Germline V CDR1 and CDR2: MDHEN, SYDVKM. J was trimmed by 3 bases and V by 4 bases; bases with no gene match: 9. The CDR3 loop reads CASSSPGTADYEQYF. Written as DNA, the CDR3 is TGTGCCAGCAGTTCCCCCGGGACAGCGGACTACGAGCAGTACTTC.

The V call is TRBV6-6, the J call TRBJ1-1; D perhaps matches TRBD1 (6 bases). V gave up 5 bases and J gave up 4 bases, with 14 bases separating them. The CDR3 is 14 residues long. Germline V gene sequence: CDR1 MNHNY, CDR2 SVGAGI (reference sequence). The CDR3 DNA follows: TGTGCCAGCAGTACTCAGGGGTTGGGCACTGAAGCTTTCTTT. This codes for CASSTQGLGTEAFF.

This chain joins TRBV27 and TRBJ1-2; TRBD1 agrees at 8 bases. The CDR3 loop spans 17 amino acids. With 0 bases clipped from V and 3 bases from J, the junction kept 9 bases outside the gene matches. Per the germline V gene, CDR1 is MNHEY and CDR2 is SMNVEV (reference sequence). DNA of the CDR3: TGTGCCAGCAGTTTATCGGGAGGGACAGGATGGGACTATGGCTACACCTTC. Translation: CASSLSGGTGWDYGYTF.

CDR3 in DNA: TGTGCCAGCAGGATTGGAGGGGGCAGTAACCAAGAGACCCAGTACTTC. It specifies CASRIGGGSNQETQYF. The J gene is TRBJ2-5, the V gene TRBV28; possibly TRBD1 for D (7 bases). The CDR3 spans 16 residues. V gave up 6 bases and J gave up 0 bases, with 17 bases separating them. CDR1 is MDHEN and CDR2 is SYDVKM in the germline V gene. Looking up the rest from reference TRBV28 and TRBJ2-5 gives the full variable domain: DVKVTQSSRYLVKRTGEKVFLECVQDMDHENMFWYRQDPGLGLRLIYFSYDVKMKEKGDIPEGYSVSREKKERFSLILESASTNQTSMYLCASRIGGGSNQETQYFGPGTRLLVL.

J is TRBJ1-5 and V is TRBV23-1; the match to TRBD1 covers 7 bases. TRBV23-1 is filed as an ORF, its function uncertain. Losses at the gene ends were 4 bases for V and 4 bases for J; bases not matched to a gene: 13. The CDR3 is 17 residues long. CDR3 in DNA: TGCGCCAGCAGTCTGATCCCTGGACAGGACGGAAATCAGCCCCAGCATTTT. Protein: CASSLIPGQDGNQPQHF.

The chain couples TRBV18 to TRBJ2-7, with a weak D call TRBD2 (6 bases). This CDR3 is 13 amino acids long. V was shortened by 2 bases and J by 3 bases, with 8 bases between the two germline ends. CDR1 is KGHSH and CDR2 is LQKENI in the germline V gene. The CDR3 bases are TGTGCCAGCTCACCAGGCGGGAACTACGAGCAGTACTTC. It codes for CASSPGGNYEQYF.

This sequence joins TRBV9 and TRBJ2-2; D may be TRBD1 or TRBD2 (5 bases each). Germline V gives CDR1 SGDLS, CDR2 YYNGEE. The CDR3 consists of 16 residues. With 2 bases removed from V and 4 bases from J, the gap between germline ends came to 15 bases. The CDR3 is CASSVSGRAPTGELFF. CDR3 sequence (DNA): TGTGCCAGCAGCGTCTCGGGGCGGGCCCCCACCGGGGAGCTGTTTTTT.

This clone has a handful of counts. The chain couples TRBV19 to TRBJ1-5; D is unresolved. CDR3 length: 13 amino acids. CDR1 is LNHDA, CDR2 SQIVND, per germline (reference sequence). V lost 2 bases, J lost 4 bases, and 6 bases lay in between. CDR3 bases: TGTGCCAGTAGTATAAAGGAAAATCAGCCCCAGCATTTT. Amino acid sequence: CASSIKENQPQHF.

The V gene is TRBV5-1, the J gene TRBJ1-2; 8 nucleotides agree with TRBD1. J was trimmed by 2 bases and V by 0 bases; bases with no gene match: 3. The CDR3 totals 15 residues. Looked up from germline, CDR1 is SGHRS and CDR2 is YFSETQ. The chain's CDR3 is CASSLGTGWNYGYTF. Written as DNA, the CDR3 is TGCGCCAGCAGCTTGGGGACAGGGTGGAACTATGGCTACACCTTC.

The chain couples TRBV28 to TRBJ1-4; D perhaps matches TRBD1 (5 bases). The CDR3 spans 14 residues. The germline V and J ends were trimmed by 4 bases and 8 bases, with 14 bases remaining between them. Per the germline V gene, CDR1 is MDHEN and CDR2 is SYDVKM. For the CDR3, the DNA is TGTGCCAGCAGTTGGGACCGGTGGGGGGAAAAACTGTTTTTT. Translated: CASSWDRWGEKLFF.

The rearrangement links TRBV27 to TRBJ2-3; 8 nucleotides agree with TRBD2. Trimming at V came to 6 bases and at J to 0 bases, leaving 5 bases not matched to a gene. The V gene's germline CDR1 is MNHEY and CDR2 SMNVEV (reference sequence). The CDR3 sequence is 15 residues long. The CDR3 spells CASSFSGVSTDTQYF. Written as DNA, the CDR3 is TGTGCCAGCAGCTTTAGCGGGGTGAGCACAGATACGCAGTATTTT.

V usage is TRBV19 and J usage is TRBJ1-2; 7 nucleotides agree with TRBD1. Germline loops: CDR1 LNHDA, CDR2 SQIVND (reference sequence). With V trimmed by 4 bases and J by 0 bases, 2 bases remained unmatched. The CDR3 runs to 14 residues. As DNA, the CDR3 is TGTGCCAGTAGTAGGGGACAGCCTAACTATGGCTACACCTTC. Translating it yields CASSRGQPNYGYTF.

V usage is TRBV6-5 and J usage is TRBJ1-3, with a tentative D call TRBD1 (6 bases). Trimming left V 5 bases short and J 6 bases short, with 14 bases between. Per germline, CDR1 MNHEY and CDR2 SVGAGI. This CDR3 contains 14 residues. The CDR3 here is CASSPGASPNTIYF. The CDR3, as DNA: TGTGCCAGCAGTCCAGGGGCCTCGCCAAACACCATATATTTT.

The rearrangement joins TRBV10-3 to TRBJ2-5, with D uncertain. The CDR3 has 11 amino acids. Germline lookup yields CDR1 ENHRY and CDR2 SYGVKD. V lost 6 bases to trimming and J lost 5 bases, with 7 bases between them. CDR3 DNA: TGTGCCATCAGGACCACGGAGACCCAGTACTTC. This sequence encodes CAIRTTETQYF.

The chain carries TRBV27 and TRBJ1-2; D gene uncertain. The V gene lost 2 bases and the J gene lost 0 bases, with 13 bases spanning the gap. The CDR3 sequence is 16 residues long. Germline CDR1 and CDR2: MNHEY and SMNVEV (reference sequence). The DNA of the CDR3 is TGTGCCAGCAGTTTAACCTGGCAGACTGCTAACTATGGCTACACCTTC. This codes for CASSLTWQTANYGYTF.

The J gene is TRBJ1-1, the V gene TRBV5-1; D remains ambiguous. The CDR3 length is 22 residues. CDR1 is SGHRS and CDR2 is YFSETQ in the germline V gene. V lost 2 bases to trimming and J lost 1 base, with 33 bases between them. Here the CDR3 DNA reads TGCGCCAGCAGCTTAGTACCCCCCGACGTTTATAGGCACGACGACCGGAACACTGAAGCTTTCTTT. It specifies CASSLVPPDVYRHDDRNTEAFF.

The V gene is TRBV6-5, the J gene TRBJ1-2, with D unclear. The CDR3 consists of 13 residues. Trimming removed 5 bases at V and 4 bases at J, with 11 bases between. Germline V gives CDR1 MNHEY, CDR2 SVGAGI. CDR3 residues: CASSVGGLYGYTF. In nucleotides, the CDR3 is TGTGCCAGCAGTGTAGGCGGACTCTATGGCTACACCTTC.

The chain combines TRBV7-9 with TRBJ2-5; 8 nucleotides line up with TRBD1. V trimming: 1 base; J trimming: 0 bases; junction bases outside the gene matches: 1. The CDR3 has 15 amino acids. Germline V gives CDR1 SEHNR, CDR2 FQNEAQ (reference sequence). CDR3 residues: CASSLGTGHQETQYF. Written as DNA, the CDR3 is TGTGCCAGCAGCTTAGGGACAGGGCACCAAGAGACCCAGTACTTC.

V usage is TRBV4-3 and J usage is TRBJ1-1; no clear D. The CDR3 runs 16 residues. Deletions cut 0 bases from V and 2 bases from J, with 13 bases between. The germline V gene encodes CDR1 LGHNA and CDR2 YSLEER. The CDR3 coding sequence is TGCGCCAGCAGCCAAGATCTCACTATAGTTAACACTGAAGCTTTCTTT. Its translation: CASSQDLTIVNTEAFF.

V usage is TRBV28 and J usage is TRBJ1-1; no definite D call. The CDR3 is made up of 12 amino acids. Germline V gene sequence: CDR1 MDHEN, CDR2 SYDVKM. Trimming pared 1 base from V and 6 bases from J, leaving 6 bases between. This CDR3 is CASSLSGAEAFF. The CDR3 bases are TGTGCCAGCAGTTTATCTGGGGCTGAAGCTTTCTTT.

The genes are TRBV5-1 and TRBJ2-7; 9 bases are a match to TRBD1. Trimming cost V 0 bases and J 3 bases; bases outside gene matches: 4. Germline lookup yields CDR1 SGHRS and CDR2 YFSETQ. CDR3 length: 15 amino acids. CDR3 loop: CASSLASGQGYEQYF. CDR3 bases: TGCGCCAGCAGCTTGGCCTCGGGACAGGGCTACGAGCAGTACTTC.

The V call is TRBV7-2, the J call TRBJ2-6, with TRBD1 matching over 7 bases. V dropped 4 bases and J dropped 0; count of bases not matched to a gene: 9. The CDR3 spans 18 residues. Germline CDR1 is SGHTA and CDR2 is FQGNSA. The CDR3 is CASSWGGQASSGANVLTF. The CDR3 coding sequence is TGTGCCAGCAGCTGGGGCGGACAGGCCAGCTCTGGGGCCAACGTCCTGACTTTC.